This passage covers 23 T cell receptor beta chains from one sample sequenced in a study of PD-1 blockade in classical Hodgkin lymphoma. Assay: immunoSEQ multiplex PCR; the TCRdb copy retains only in-frame clones and omits some. In the table there are around 35,000 clones, just over 85% of which are singletons. The patients all showed relapse after autologous stem cell transplantation, while their brentuximab vedotin exposure varied. Here the sequenced sample was peripheral blood mononuclear cells (PBMCs), taken before the second cycle of nivolumab. All receptors derive from a human donor with classical Hodgkin lymphoma.

This clone was seen just once. The CDR3: CASSARHPGDTGELFF. CDR3 DNA sequence: TGTGCCAGCAGCGCCCGCCACCCCGGAGACACCGGGGAGCTGTTTTTT. The chain recombines TRBV9 with TRBJ2-2; D remains unclear. This CDR3 region has 16 residues. V was cut by 3 bases and J by 3 bases, with 15 bases left in between. Looked up from germline, CDR1 is SGDLS and CDR2 is YYNGEE.

This clone was counted a single time. The junction differs from germline at one of its ends, possibly a read error. The chain couples TRBV6-5 to TRBJ1-3; D not certain. Germline V CDR1 and CDR2: MNHEY, SVGAGI. The CDR3 covers 12 residues. In nucleotides, the CDR3 is TGTGCCAGCAGTAACTCTGGAAACACCATATATTTT. Translated: CASSNSGNTIYF.

The J gene is TRBJ1-2, the V gene TRBV7-9; D possibly corresponds to TRBD1 (5 bases). Germline V gene lookup returns CDR1 SEHNR and CDR2 FQNEAQ (reference sequence). V lost 2 bases to trimming and J lost 1 base, with 14 bases between them. The CDR3 is 16 residues long. In DNA form, the CDR3 reads TGTGCCAGCAGCTTACTTGCAGGGAGGGGTAACTATGGCTACACCTTC. It codes for CASSLLAGRGNYGYTF.

This chain joins TRBV27 and TRBJ1-1, with D possibly matching TRBD1 (5 bases). CDR1 is MNHEY and CDR2 is SMNVEV in the germline V gene (reference sequence). This CDR3 is 13 amino acids long. V lost 8 bases to trimming and J lost 0 bases, with 10 bases between them. CDR3 sequence reads: CASAGLMNTEAFF. CDR3 DNA: TGTGCCAGCGCGGGGCTCATGAACACTGAAGCTTTCTTT.

The chain recombines TRBV6-4 with TRBJ2-1, with 12 bases fitting TRBD2. The CDR3 spans 15 residues. V lost 6 bases, J lost 8 bases, and 8 bases stayed unmatched. Per germline, CDR1 MRHNA and CDR2 SNTAGT. This CDR3 is CASSLTSGSEDEQFF. The CDR3, as DNA: TGTGCCAGCAGCTTGACTAGCGGGAGTGAGGATGAGCAGTTCTTC.

The CDR3 here is CASSMARQQHF. In DNA form, the CDR3 reads TGTGCCAGTAGTATGGCACGCCAGCAGCATTTT. The chain recombines TRBV19 with TRBJ1-5; no firm D call. This CDR3 region has 11 residues. Germline CDR1 LNHDA, CDR2 SQIVND (reference sequence). The ends were cut back, 3 bases at V and 13 bases at J, with 10 bases in the middle.

The rearrangement uses TRBV15 and TRBJ2-7; TRBD1 matches at 7 bases. This CDR3 is built from 17 residues. Looked up from germline, CDR1 is LNHNV and CDR2 is YYDKDF (reference sequence). Unmatched junction bases numbered 20, after V lost 5 bases and J lost 7 bases. The CDR3 bases are TGTGCCACCAGCCCCCGGGGACAGCTTAATTTACTGGGGGAGCAGTACTTC. Amino acid sequence: CATSPRGQLNLLGEQYF.

The DNA of the CDR3 is TGTGCCAGCGGGACCTACGAGCAGTACTTC. It yields the protein CASGTYEQYF. The chain joins TRBV6-5 to TRBJ2-7; D gene uncertain. The CDR3 has 10 residues. CDR1 and CDR2 from the germline V gene are MNHEY and SVGAGI. Trimming left V 8 bases short and J 2 bases short, with 4 bases between.

This chain joins TRBV10-1 and TRBJ2-5; 8 bases fit TRBD1. CDR3 size: 16 residues. The V segment lost 4 bases and the J segment 4 bases; nucleotides outside the gene matches: 11. Germline loops: CDR1 WNHNN, CDR2 SYGVQD (reference sequence). In DNA form, the CDR3 reads TGCGCCAGCAGTGCCGGACAGGGCCGAGGAGGAGAGACCCAGTACTTC. Residues: CASSAGQGRGGETQYF.

The chain employs TRBV13 and TRBJ2-1, with D perhaps matching TRBD2 (6 bases). V was shortened by 0 bases and J by 5 bases, with 14 bases between the two germline ends. The CDR3 spans 16 residues. CDR1 and CDR2 (germline): PRHDT, FYEKMQ (reference sequence). The CDR3 sequence: CASSLGRVAVHNEQFF. The DNA of the CDR3 is TGTGCCAGCAGCTTAGGCCGGGTAGCGGTACACAATGAGCAGTTCTTC. Supplemented by reference TRBV13 and TRBJ2-1, the full variable domain reads AAGVIQSPRHLIKEKRETATLKCYPIPRHDTVYWYQQGPGQDPQFLISFYEKMQSDKGSIPDRFSAQQFSDYHSELNMSSLELGDSALYFCASSLGRVAVHNEQFFGPGTRLTVL.

This clone appeared a few times. The gene calls are TRBV11-3 and TRBJ2-3; TRBD2 might be the D (9 bases). The CDR3 spans 19 residues. Germline CDR1 SGHNT, CDR2 YENEEA. With 2 bases removed from V and 4 bases from J, the gap between germline ends came to 25 bases. The CDR3 bases are TGTGCCAGCAGCTTACCCCCCCAGGGGGCGGGAGGGCCAGCAGATACGCAGTATTTT. Its translation is CASSLPPQGAGGPADTQYF.

The V and J genes are TRBV27 and TRBJ2-1; 8 positions match TRBD1. Germline trimming cut 6 bases from V and 10 bases from J; bases unmatched to any gene: 5. Germline assignment: CDR1 MNHEY and CDR2 SMNVEV (reference sequence). CDR3 length equals 12 residues. CDR3: CASRTTGAEQFF. The CDR3 coding sequence is TGTGCCAGCAGGACGACAGGGGCCGAGCAGTTCTTC.

V usage is TRBV6-1 and J usage is TRBJ2-7, with a possible D match to TRBD1 (5 bases). V was clipped by 4 bases and J by 2 bases, with 15 bases between them. The CDR3 covers 15 residues. Germline loops: CDR1 MNHNS, CDR2 SASEGT. CDR3 sequence: CASSAGLGLTYEQYF. The CDR3 DNA sequence: TGTGCCAGCAGTGCGGGTCTGGGGCTAACCTACGAGCAGTACTTC.

This sequence joins TRBV4-2 and TRBJ2-7; the D gene is possibly TRBD2 (6 bases). This CDR3 has 15 amino acids. Trimming shortened V by 0 bases and J by 6 bases, and 15 bases separated the two germline ends. The V gene's germline CDR1 is LGHNA and CDR2 YNFKEQ. CDR3 sequence: CASSQEGLFGGEQYF. The CDR3 DNA reads as TGTGCCAGCAGCCAAGAAGGCCTGTTCGGGGGCGAGCAGTACTTC.

V gene TRBV10-3 combines with J gene TRBJ1-3; maybe TRBD1 (5 bases). There are 17 residues in the CDR3. Trimming pared 3 bases from V and 0 bases from J, leaving 15 bases between. Germline CDR1 is ENHRY and CDR2 is SYGVKD. For the CDR3, the DNA is TGTGCCATCAGTGATTCGCCCTCCCAGGGCTCTGGAAACACCATATATTTT. This translates into CAISDSPSQGSGNTIYF.

The gene calls are TRBV15 and TRBJ1-5; 7 positions match TRBD1. The CDR3 is 14 amino acids. Germline V CDR1 and CDR2: LNHNV, YYDKDF (reference sequence). The ends lost 5 bases at V and 5 bases at J; junction bases unmatched: 6. CDR3 nucleotides: TGTGCCACCAGCGGGGGGACAGTAGATCAGCCCCAGCATTTT. Amino acids: CATSGGTVDQPQHF.

The chain links TRBV27 to TRBJ2-7, with 7 positions matching TRBD1. The CDR3 spans 14 residues. V gave up 8 bases and J gave up 3 bases; unmatched junction bases: 10. Germline CDR1 is MNHEY and CDR2 is SMNVEV (reference sequence). CDR3 sequence: CASADRDRFYEQYF. In DNA form, the CDR3 reads TGTGCCAGCGCCGACCGGGACAGATTCTACGAGCAGTACTTC.

This chain uses TRBV6-6 with TRBJ2-7; D gene unclear. The CDR3 totals 13 residues. V was pared by 5 bases and J by 2 bases, with 10 bases between. CDR1 and CDR2 (germline): MNHNY, SVGAGI (reference sequence). The CDR3 nucleotides read TGTGCCAGCAGTATGGACGTCACCTACGAGCAGTACTTC. It encodes CASSMDVTYEQYF.

In this sample, this clone turned up once. The chain has TRBV28 and TRBJ2-7; perhaps TRBD2 as D (6 bases). The V gene lost 7 bases and the J gene lost 3 bases, with 13 bases spanning the gap. CDR3 length equals 13 residues. Germline V gene data show CDR1 as MDHEN and CDR2 as SYDVKM. CDR3 DNA: TGTGCCAGCATTGCGGGACCATACTACGAGCAGTACTTC. It codes for CASIAGPYYEQYF.

The chain uses TRBV5-6 and TRBJ2-6, with D perhaps TRBD2 (6 bases). Germline V gene data show CDR1 as SGHDT and CDR2 as YYEEEE. V lost 4 bases and J 4 bases, leaving 6 bases between the germline ends. The CDR3 is 13 amino acids. In DNA form, the CDR3 reads TGTGCCAGCAGCCTAGCGGGGGCCAACGTCCTGACTTTC. It yields the protein CASSLAGANVLTF.

A single count supports this clone. The chain couples TRBV9 to TRBJ2-3, with D unclear. Germline CDR1 reads SGDLS; CDR2 reads YYNGEE. Trimming cost V 1 base and J 3 bases, with 6 bases left between them. The CDR3 length is 13 residues. DNA for the CDR3: TGTGCCAGCAGCGTAACGTCGACAGATACGCAGTATTTT. This sequence encodes CASSVTSTDTQYF. Filled out from reference TRBV9 and TRBJ2-3, the complete variable domain reads DSGVTQTPKHLITATGQRVTLRCSPRSGDLSVYWYQQSLDQGLQFLIQYYNGEERAKGNILERFSAQQFPDLHSELNLSSLELGDSALYFCASSVTSTDTQYFGPGTRLTVL.

This clone was seen a few times. This chain connects TRBV30 to TRBJ2-3; D is unresolved. The length of the CDR3 is 13 residues. With 2 bases removed from V and 5 bases from J, the gap between germline ends came to 11 bases. Germline V CDR1 and CDR2: GTSNPN, SVGIG (reference sequence). For the CDR3, the DNA is TGTGCCTGGAGTCCGGTACGGAGAGATACGCAGTATTTT. This translates into CAWSPVRRDTQYF. The full variable domain, in which reference TRBV30 and TRBJ2-3 provide the parts outside the CDR3, is SQTIHQWPATLVQPVGSPLSLECTVEGTSNPNLYWYRQAAGRGLQLLFYSVGIGQISSEVPQNLSASRPQDRQFILSSKKLLLSDSGFYLCAWSPVRRDTQYFGPGTRLTVL.

V is TRBV19 and J is TRBJ1-1; D is undetermined. This CDR3 comprises 17 residues. V was clipped by 5 bases and J by 0 bases, with 19 bases between them. Germline V CDR1 and CDR2: LNHDA, SQIVND (reference sequence). CDR3 amino acids: CASSLGGRKVMNTEAFF. CDR3 coding DNA: TGTGCCAGTAGTCTCGGTGGCAGGAAAGTCATGAACACTGAAGCTTTCTTT.